This T cell receptor (beta chain) was observed in a study of blood T cells in healthy people across ages. Study overall: About one barcoded beta molecule per two T cells came from capture by template switching.

Combining a sample-barcoded 5' primer with a J-beta primer mix, a second PCR ran for roughly 6 to 12 cycles. Each cDNA molecule received a tag from a template-switch adaptor that had 12 random nucleotides. All samples gave at least 2.5 million CDR3-containing paired-end reads. TCRdb re-called the 5' RACE reads through MiXCR, storing one row per CDR3 protein. The table lists over 300,000 distinct CDR3 sequences, 45% to 65% of them singletons, with 51% in the top ten. V gave up 7 bases and J gave up 13 bases, with 26 bases separating them. The CDR3 totals 15 residues. Germline V gene data show CDR1 as SGHVS and CDR2 as FQNEAQ. Per sample, at least 5 micrograms of total RNA were extracted.

The sequenced material came from blood. V is TRBV7-8 and J is TRBJ2-4, with a possible D match to TRBD2 (7 bases). The receptor was isolated from a man in his 60s in good health. The CDR3 reads CASKMGGGSYNEQYF. For the CDR3, the DNA is TGTGCCAGCAAAATGGGGGGGGGCTCCTACAATGAGCAGTACTTC.